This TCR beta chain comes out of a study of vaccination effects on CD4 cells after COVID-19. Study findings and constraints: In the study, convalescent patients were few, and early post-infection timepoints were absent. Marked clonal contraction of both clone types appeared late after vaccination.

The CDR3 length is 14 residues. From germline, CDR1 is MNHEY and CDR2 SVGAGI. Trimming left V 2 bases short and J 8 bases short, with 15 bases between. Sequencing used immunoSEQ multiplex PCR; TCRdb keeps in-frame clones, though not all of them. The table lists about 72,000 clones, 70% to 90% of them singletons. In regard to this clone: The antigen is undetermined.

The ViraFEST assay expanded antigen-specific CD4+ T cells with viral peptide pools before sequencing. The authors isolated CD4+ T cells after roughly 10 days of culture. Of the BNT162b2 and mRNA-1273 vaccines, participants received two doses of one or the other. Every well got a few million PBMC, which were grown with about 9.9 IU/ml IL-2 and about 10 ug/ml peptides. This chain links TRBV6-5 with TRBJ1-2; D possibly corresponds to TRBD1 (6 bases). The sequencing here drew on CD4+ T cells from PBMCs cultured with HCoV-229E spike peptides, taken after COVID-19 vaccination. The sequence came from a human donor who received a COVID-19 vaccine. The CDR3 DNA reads TGTGCCAGCAGTTACGGAGGGGGTGGCGGGGGCTACACCTTC. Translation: CASSYGGGGGGYTF.